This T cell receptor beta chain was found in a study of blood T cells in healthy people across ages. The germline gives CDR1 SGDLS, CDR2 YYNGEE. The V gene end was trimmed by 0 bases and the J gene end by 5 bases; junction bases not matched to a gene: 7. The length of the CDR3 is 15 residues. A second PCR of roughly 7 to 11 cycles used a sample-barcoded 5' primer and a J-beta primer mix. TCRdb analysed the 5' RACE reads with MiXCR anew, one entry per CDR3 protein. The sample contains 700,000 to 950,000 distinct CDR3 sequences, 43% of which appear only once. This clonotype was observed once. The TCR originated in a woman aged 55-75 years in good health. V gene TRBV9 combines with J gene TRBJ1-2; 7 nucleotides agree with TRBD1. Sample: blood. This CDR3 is CASSVGTGVLYGYTF. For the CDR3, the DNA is TGTGCCAGCAGCGTAGGGACAGGAGTACTATATGGCTACACCTTC.